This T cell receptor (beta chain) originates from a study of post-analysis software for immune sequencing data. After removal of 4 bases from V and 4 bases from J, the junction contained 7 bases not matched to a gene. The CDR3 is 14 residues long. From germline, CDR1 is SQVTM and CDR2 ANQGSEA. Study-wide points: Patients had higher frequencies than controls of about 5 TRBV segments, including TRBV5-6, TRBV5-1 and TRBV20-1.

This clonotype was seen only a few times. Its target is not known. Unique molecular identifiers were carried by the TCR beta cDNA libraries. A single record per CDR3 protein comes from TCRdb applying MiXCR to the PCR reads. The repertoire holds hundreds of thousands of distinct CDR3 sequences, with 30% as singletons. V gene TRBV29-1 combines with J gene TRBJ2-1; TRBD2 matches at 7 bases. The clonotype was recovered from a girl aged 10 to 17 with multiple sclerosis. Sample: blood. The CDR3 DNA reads TGCAGCGTTGGTCCGGGGGGTTCGTACAATGAGCAGTTCTTC. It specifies CSVGPGGSYNEQFF.